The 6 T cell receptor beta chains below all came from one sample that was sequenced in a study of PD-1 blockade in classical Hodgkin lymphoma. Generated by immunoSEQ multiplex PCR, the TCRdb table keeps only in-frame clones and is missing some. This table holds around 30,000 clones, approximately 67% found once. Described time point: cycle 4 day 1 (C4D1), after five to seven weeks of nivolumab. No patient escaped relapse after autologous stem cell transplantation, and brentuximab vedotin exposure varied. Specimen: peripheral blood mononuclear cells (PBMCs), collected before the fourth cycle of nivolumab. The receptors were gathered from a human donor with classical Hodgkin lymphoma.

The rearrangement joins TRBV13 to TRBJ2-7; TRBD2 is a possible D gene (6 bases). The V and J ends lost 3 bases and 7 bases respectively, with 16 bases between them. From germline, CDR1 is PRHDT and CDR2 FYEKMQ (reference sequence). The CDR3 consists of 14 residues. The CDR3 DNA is TGTGCCAGCAGCTTGCAAAGCGGGCCAGAGGAGCAGTACTTC. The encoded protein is CASSLQSGPEEQYF.

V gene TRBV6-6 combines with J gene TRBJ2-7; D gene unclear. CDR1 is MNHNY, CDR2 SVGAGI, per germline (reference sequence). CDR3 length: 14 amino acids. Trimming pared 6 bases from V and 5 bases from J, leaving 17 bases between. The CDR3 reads CASRLRVAQNEQYF. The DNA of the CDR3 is TGTGCCAGCAGATTACGGGTTGCCCAGAACGAGCAGTACTTC.

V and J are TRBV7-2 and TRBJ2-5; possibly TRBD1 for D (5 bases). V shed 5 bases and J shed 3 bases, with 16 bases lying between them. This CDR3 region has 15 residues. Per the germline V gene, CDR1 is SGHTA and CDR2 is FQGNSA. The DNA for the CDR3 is TGTGCCAGCAGCCCACAGGAGAAGTGGGAAGAGACCCAGTACTTC. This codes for CASSPQEKWEETQYF.

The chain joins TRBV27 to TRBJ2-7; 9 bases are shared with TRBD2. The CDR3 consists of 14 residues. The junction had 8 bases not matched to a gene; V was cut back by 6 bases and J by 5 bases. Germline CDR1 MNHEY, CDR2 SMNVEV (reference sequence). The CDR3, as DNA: TGTGCCAGCAGCCTGAGCGGGGGGCCCCACGAGCAGTACTTC. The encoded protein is CASSLSGGPHEQYF.

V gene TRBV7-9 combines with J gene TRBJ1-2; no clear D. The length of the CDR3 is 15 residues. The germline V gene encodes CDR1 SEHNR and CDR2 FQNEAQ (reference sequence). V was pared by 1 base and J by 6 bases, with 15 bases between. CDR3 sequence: CASSLDGSQGHGYTF. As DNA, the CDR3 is TGTGCCAGCAGCTTAGACGGGTCGCAAGGACATGGCTACACCTTC.

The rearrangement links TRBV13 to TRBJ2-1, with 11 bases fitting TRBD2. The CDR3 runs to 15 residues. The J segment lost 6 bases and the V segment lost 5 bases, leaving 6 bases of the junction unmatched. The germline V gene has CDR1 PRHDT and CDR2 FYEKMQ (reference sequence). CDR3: CASSALAGGSNEQFF. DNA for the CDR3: TGTGCCAGCAGCGCGTTAGCGGGGGGGTCCAATGAGCAGTTCTTC. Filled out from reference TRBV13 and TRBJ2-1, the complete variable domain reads AAGVIQSPRHLIKEKRETATLKCYPIPRHDTVYWYQQGPGQDPQFLISFYEKMQSDKGSIPDRFSAQQFSDYHSELNMSSLELGDSALYFCASSALAGGSNEQFFGPGTRLTVL.